The sequence of this T cell receptor beta chain was determined in a study of response to subunit inactivated influenza vaccine. This clonotype was counted at least ten times. TCRdb analysed the RT-PCR reads with MiXCR anew, one entry per CDR3 protein. Among 250,000 to 350,000 distinct CDR3 sequences, roughly 22% were seen once, and the ten largest hold about 9.3%. Sequencing was performed on PBMCs from blood, taken less than 22 months after vaccination. The TCR originated in a man between 50 and 75 years old who received an inactivated influenza vaccine.

In DNA form, the CDR3 reads TGTGCCACCAGTGACCCTAAGGGCGGCAATCAGCCCCAGCATTTT. It translates to CATSDPKGGNQPQHF. The chain joins TRBV24-1 to TRBJ1-5; no definite D call. Between the trimmed V and J ends, which lost 4 bases and 2 bases, there was a span of 11 bases. The CDR3 loop spans 15 amino acids. Looked up from germline, CDR1 is KGHDR and CDR2 is SFDVKD.